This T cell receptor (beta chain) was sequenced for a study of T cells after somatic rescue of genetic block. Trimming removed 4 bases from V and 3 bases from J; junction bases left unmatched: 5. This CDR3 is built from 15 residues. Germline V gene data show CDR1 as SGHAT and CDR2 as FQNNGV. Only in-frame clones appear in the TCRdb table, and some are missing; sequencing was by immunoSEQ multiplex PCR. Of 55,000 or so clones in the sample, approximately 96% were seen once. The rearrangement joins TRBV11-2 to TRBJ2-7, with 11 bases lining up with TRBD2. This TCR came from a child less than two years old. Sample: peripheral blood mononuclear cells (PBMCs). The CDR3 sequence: CASSSGTSGYYEQYF. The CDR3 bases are TGTGCCAGCAGCTCGGGGACTAGCGGATACTACGAGCAGTACTTC.